A single sample is the source of the 19 T cell receptor beta chains below, sequenced in a study of blood T cell repertoires in COVID-19. Clones were sequenced by immunoSEQ multiplex PCR, and TCRdb holds only the in-frame ones, with some missing. The sample holds 200,000 to 250,000 clones, approximately 90% seen once. Sequenced sample: PBMCs or T cells enriched from blood (not recorded which). These receptors originate from a woman aged 25 to 45 who had recovered from COVID-19.

This chain joins TRBV6-2 or TRBV6-3 and TRBJ2-4; TRBD2 is a possible D gene (5 bases). CDR1 is MNHEY and CDR2 is SVGEGT in the germline V gene. The CDR3 consists of 21 residues. V was cut by 5 bases and J by 0 bases, with 29 bases left in between. The CDR3 DNA is TGTGCCAGCAGTAAACCCCCCCCTGGTAGCGCGACTTACATAGCCAAAAACATTCAGTACTTC. This codes for CASSKPPPGSATYIAKNIQYF.

CDR3 coding DNA: TGTGCCAGCAGTCCGAGGACAGAGCGCGGTAAACTGTTTTTT. Its protein is CASSPRTERGKLFF. The chain carries TRBV7-6 and TRBJ1-4; a weak D match, TRBD1 (6 bases). Germline V gene data show CDR1 as SGHVS and CDR2 as FNYEAQ. Trimming left V 6 bases short and J 11 bases short, with 19 bases between. The CDR3 length is 14 residues.

V gene TRBV19 combines with J gene TRBJ1-2; D call uncertain. V was clipped by 7 bases and J by 6 bases, with 15 bases between them. Germline CDR1 is LNHDA and CDR2 is SQIVND (reference sequence). This CDR3 is 13 amino acids long. The CDR3 nucleotides are TGTGCCAGTAACCTAGGCAGAGACGATGGCTACACCTTC. It codes for CASNLGRDDGYTF.

V usage is TRBV24-1 and J usage is TRBJ1-2, with 9 bases lining up with TRBD1. The CDR3 is 18 residues long. Germline V CDR1 and CDR2: KGHDR, SFDVKD. Trimming removed 4 bases from V and 0 bases from J; junction bases left unmatched: 11. CDR3 amino acids: CATSDPSRDRAANYGYTF. The DNA of the CDR3 is TGTGCCACCAGTGACCCGTCCCGGGACAGGGCTGCTAACTATGGCTACACCTTC.

V and J are TRBV5-4 and TRBJ1-2; D might be TRBD1 (5 bases). Germline V gives CDR1 SGHNT, CDR2 YYREEE (reference sequence). V dropped 3 bases and J dropped 5 bases, with 11 bases sitting between them. This CDR3 spans 13 amino acids. The CDR3 loop is CASSSTAIYGYTF. As DNA, the CDR3 is TGTGCCAGCAGCTCGACAGCGATATATGGCTACACCTTC.

This clone appeared a single time. The rearrangement links TRBV2 to TRBJ2-2; 7 bases agree with TRBD2. Per germline, CDR1 SNHLY and CDR2 FYNNEI. The CDR3 sequence is 14 residues long. The CDR3 nucleotides are TGTGTCTCGACTGGCGGGAGCAACACCGGGGAGCTGTTTTTT. Translation gives CVSTGGSNTGELFF.

The CDR3, as DNA: TGCAGTGCCCTAGATACGCAGTATTTT. This translates into CSALDTQYF. The V call is TRBV20-1, the J call TRBJ2-3; D ambiguous. The ends were cut back, 6 bases at V and 5 bases at J, with 3 bases in the middle. CDR3 length: 9 amino acids. Germline values: CDR1 DFQATT, CDR2 SNEGSKA (reference sequence).

This clone was seen once. V is TRBV7-9 and J is TRBJ1-1; the match to TRBD1 covers 7 bases. The CDR3 is 14 residues long. Germline lookup yields CDR1 SEHNR and CDR2 FQNEAQ (reference sequence). V was clipped by 7 bases and J by 2 bases; unmatched bases: 7. The CDR3 reads CASTRDRRNTEAFF. The CDR3 DNA follows: TGTGCCAGCACCCGGGACAGAAGAAACACTGAAGCTTTCTTT.

This clone appeared a single time. This rearrangement joins TRBV27 to TRBJ2-1; 7 nucleotides match TRBD1. V lost 7 bases and J lost 3; bases outside the gene matches: 9. The germline V gene has CDR1 MNHEY and CDR2 SMNVEV (reference sequence). The CDR3 is 15 amino acids. The DNA for the CDR3 is TGTGCCAGCATCTATGGACAGGTGATCTACAATGAGCAGTTCTTC. Its protein is CASIYGQVIYNEQFF.

CDR3 amino acids: CASSFLPGAQETQYF. Written as DNA, the CDR3 is TGTGCCAGCAGCTTCCTGCCGGGAGCTCAAGAGACCCAGTACTTC. V and J are TRBV7-2 and TRBJ2-5; D possibly corresponds to TRBD2 (6 bases). Germline lookup yields CDR1 SGHTA and CDR2 FQGNSA. The CDR3 is 15 amino acids. V was trimmed by 3 bases and J by 2 bases, leaving 13 bases between them.

The rearrangement joins TRBV28 to TRBJ1-4; a possible D gene is TRBD1 (5 bases). The germline CDR1 and CDR2 sequences are MDHEN and SYDVKM. V was shortened by 8 bases and J by 2 bases, with 12 bases between the two germline ends. The CDR3 runs to 14 residues. CDR3 bases: TGTGCCAGCGGACTCGGGGGGACTAATGAAAAACTGTTTTTT. Its protein is CASGLGGTNEKLFF. The full variable domain, completed using reference TRBV28 and TRBJ1-4, is DVKVTQSSRYLVKRTGEKVFLECVQDMDHENMFWYRQDPGLGLRLIYFSYDVKMKEKGDIPEGYSVSREKKERFSLILESASTNQTSMYLCASGLGGTNEKLFFGSGTQLSVL.

The chain employs TRBV11-2 and TRBJ2-7; no definite D call. Trimming took 5 bases from V and 4 from J, leaving 6 bases between them. Germline CDR1 SGHAT, CDR2 FQNNGV. CDR3 length: 11 amino acids. The CDR3 loop reads CASSLLYEQYF. DNA of the CDR3: TGTGCCAGCAGCCTCCTATACGAGCAGTACTTC.

The chain employs TRBV28 and TRBJ1-1, with 12 bases lining up with TRBD1. The CDR3 spans 17 residues. J gave up 2 bases and V 4 bases, and 8 bases lay outside the gene matches. Germline CDR1 reads MDHEN; CDR2 reads SYDVKM. Written as DNA, the CDR3 is TGTGCCAGCAGTTCGCTGGGACAGGGGGCTTTCAACACTGAAGCTTTCTTT. Amino acid sequence: CASSSLGQGAFNTEAFF.

V gene TRBV9 combines with J gene TRBJ2-1; D is perhaps TRBD1 (6 bases). The CDR3 totals 15 residues. CDR1 SGDLS and CDR2 YYNGEE come from the germline V gene. Trimming cost V 3 bases and J 1 base, with 11 bases left between them. This CDR3 reads CASSDKGESYNEQFF. The CDR3 coding sequence is TGTGCCAGCAGCGATAAGGGGGAATCCTACAATGAGCAGTTCTTC.

Concerning this clone itself: Other DNA sequences within the sample encode an identical CDR3. The CDR3 here is CASSPTGTGYGYTF. The CDR3, as DNA: TGTGCCAGCTCACCCACCGGGACAGGCTATGGCTACACCTTC. The chain uses TRBV18 and TRBJ1-2, with TRBD1 matching 8 bases. Germline trimming cut 3 bases from V and 4 bases from J; bases unmatched to any gene: 4. Germline CDR1 reads KGHSH; CDR2 reads LQKENI. This CDR3 comprises 14 residues.

The J gene is TRBJ1-1, the V gene TRBV19; weak D call: TRBD1 (6 bases). V was shortened by 6 bases and J by 8 bases, with 16 bases between the two germline ends. Germline V CDR1 and CDR2: LNHDA, SQIVND (reference sequence). The CDR3 spans 13 residues. CDR3 sequence: CASRLWTDEEAFF. DNA for the CDR3: TGTGCCAGTAGACTCTGGACAGACGAAGAAGCTTTCTTT.

V usage is TRBV11-3 and J usage is TRBJ2-7; no firm D call. This CDR3 is built from 15 residues. Germline CDR1 is SGHNT and CDR2 is YENEEA. V was cut by 1 base and J by 3 bases, with 13 bases left in between. The CDR3 nucleotides read TGTGCCAGCAGCTTAGTTGGCCAACCGGGCTACGAGCAGTACTTC. This gives the protein CASSLVGQPGYEQYF.

The CDR3 here is CASSHSGRDPYEQYF. The CDR3 region has the DNA TGTGCCAGCAGCCATAGCGGGAGGGACCCCTACGAGCAGTACTTC. The V gene is TRBV27, the J gene TRBJ2-7, with TRBD2 matching over 11 bases. The V gene end was trimmed by 6 bases and the J gene end by 2 bases; junction bases not matched to a gene: 6. There are 15 residues in the CDR3. Germline V gene data show CDR1 as MNHEY and CDR2 as SMNVEV (reference sequence).

The chain carries TRBV4-3 and TRBJ1-1; a possible D gene is TRBD1 (5 bases). Germline values: CDR1 LGHNA, CDR2 YSLEER. The CDR3 has 15 residues. Trimming shortened V by 0 bases and J by 4 bases, and 12 bases separated the two germline ends. The CDR3 protein is CASSQDLSGGTEAFF. The CDR3 DNA reads as TGCGCCAGCAGCCAAGATCTATCGGGGGGCACTGAAGCTTTCTTT.